This T cell receptor (beta chain) was recovered during a study of shared clonotypes between healthy human individuals. Study at large: Ranging from 18 to 49 in age, donors were a couple of women and a few men. Points from the study as a whole: Sequencing depth was expected to affect clonotype sharing among donors. The small donor group covered limited genetic and exposure diversity.

Method: immunoSEQ multiplex PCR; TCRdb's copy keeps in-frame clones and lacks some. Of around 940,000 clones in the sample, 60% to 85% were seen once. Germline-derived CDR1 and CDR2 are SGHTA and FQGNSA. This CDR3 comprises 14 residues. Trimming removed 8 bases from V and 3 bases from J, with 14 bases in between. On this clone: Its target is unknown.

The rearrangement uses TRBV7-2 and TRBJ1-5; D might be TRBD1 (5 bases). The receptor was isolated from a man between 18 and 35 years old in good health. Sequenced sample: memory CD4+ T cells sorted from blood. Subset here: CD45RA-negative fraction. CDR3 DNA sequence: TGTGCCAGCGGCGGGGACGGAATCAATCAGCCCCAGCATTTT. As protein: CASGGDGINQPQHF.